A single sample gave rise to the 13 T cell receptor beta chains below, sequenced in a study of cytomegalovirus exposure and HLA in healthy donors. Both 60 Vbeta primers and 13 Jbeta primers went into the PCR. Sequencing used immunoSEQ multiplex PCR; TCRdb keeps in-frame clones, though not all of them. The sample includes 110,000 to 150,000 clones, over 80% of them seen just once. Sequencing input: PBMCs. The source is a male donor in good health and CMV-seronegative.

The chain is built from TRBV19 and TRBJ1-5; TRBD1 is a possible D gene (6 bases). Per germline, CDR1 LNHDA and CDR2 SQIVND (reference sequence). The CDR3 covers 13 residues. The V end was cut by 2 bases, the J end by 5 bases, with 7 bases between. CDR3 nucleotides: TGTGCCAGTAGTATAACAGGGTATCAGCCCCAGCATTTT. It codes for CASSITGYQPQHF. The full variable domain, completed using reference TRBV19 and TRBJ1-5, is DGGITQSPKYLFRKEGQNVTLSCEQNLNHDAMYWYRQDPGQGLRLIYYSQIVNDFQKGDIAEGYSVSREKKESFPLTVTSAQKNPTAFYLCASSITGYQPQHFGDGTRLSIL.

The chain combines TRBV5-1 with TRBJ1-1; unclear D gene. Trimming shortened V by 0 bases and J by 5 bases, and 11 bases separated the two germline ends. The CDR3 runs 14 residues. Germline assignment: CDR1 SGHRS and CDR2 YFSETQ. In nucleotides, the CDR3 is TGCGCCAGCAGCTTGGAAGCACTTGGTACTGAAGCTTTCTTT. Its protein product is CASSLEALGTEAFF. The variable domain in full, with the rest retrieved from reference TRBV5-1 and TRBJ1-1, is KAGVTQTPRYLIKTRGQQVTLSCSPISGHRSVSWYQQTPGQGLQFLFEYFSETQRNKGNFPGRFSGRQFSNSRSEMNVSTLELGDSALYLCASSLEALGTEAFFGQGTRLTVV.

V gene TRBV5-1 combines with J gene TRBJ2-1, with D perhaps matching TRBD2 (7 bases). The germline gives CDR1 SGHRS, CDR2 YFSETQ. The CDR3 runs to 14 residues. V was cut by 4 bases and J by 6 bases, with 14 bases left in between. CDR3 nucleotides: TGCGCCAGCAGCCTGGAGGGGGGGCCCAATGAGCAGTTCTTC. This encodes CASSLEGGPNEQFF.

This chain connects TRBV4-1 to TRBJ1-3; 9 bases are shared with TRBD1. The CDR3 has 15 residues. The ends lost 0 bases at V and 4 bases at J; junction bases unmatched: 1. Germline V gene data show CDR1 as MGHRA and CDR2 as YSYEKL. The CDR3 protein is CASSQDGQGGNTIYF. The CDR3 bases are TGCGCCAGCAGCCAAGACGGACAGGGGGGAAACACCATATATTTT.

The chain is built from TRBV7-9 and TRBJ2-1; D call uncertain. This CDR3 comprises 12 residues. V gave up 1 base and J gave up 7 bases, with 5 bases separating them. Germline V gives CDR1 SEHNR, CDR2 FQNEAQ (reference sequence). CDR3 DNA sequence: TGTGCCAGCAGCTTAGTCGTAAATGAGCAGTTCTTC. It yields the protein CASSLVVNEQFF.

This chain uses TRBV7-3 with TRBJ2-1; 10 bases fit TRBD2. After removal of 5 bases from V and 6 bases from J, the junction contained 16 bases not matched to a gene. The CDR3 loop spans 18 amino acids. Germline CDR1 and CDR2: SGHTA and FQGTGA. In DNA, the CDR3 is TGTGCCAGCAGCCCCCCGCAAGCCCTAGCGGGAGATAGCAATGAGCAGTTCTTC. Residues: CASSPPQALAGDSNEQFF.

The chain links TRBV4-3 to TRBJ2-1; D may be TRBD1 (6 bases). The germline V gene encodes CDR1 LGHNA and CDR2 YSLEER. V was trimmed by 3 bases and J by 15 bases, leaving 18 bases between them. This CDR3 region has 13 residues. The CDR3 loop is CASSHDRGQRRFF. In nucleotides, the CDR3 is TGCGCCAGCAGCCATGACCGCGGACAGAGACGGTTCTTC.

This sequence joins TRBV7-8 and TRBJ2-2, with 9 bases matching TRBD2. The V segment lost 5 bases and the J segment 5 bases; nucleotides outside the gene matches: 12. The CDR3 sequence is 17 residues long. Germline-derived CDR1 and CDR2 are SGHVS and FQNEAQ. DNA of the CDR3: TGTGCCAGCAGCCTAATGGTCGCGGGGGGGCGGACCGGGGAGCTGTTTTTT. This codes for CASSLMVAGGRTGELFF.

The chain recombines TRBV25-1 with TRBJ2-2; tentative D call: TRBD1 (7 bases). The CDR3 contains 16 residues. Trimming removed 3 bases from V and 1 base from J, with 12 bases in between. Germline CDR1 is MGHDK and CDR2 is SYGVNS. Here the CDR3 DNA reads TGTGCCAGCAGTGATCCCCAGGGGGGGAACACCGGGGAGCTGTTTTTT. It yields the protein CASSDPQGGNTGELFF.

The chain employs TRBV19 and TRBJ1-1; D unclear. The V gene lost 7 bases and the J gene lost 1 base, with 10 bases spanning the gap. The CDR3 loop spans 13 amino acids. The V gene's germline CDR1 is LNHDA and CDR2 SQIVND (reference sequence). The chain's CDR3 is CASKGRPNTEAFF. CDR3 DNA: TGTGCCAGTAAAGGCAGGCCGAACACTGAAGCTTTCTTT.

The DNA for the CDR3 is TGCGCCAGCAGCTCAGAAGGGGCGGCCACCGGGGAGCTGTTTTTT. Its translation: CASSSEGAATGELFF. This chain uses TRBV4-3 with TRBJ2-2; a weak D match, TRBD1 (5 bases). V lost 5 bases and J 4 bases, leaving 14 bases between the germline ends. From germline, CDR1 is LGHNA and CDR2 YSLEER. The CDR3 runs 15 residues.

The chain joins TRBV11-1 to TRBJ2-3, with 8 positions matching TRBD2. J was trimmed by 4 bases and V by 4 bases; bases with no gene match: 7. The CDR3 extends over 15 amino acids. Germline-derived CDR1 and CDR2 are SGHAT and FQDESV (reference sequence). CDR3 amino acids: CASSSSGSRADTQYF. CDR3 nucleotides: TGTGCCAGCAGCTCGAGCGGGAGTCGGGCAGATACGCAGTATTTT.

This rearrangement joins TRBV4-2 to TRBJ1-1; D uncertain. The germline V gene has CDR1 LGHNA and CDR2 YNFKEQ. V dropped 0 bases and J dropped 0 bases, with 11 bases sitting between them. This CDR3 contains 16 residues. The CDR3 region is CASSQDDGPLNTEAFF. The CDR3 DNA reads TGTGCCAGCAGCCAAGATGATGGCCCCCTGAACACTGAAGCTTTCTTT.